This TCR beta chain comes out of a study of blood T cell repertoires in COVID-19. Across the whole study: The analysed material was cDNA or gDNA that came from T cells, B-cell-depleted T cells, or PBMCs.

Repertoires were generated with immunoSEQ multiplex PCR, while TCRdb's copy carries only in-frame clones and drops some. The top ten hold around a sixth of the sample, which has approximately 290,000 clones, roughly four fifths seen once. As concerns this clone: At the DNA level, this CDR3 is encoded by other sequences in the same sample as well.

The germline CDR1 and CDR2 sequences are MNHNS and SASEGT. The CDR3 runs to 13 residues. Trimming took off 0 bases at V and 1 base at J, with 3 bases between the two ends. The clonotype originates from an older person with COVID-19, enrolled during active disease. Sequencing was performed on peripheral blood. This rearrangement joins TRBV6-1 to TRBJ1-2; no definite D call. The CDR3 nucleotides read TGTGCCAGCAGTGAAGCGTATAACTATGGCTACACCTTC. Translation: CASSEAYNYGYTF.